This passage covers 31 T cell receptor beta chains from one sample sequenced in a study of shared clonotypes between healthy human individuals. Generated by immunoSEQ multiplex PCR, the TCRdb table keeps only in-frame clones and is missing some. Of a few million clones listed, 95% were seen once; the top ten hold 0.1% to 0.15%. The specimen sequenced was naive CD4+ T cells sorted from blood. As to subset: CD45RA+ positively selected. All receptors derive from a man aged 18 to 35 in good health.

V and J are TRBV5-1 and TRBJ2-7; D uncertain. There are 14 residues in the CDR3. Germline V gene data show CDR1 as SGHRS and CDR2 as YFSETQ. V dropped 4 bases and J dropped 5 bases, with 16 bases sitting between them. The CDR3 nucleotides read TGCGCCAGCAGCCCCGGTTCTGGGTCGCACGAGCAGTACTTC. This sequence encodes CASSPGSGSHEQYF.

This rearrangement joins TRBV9 to TRBJ2-7; 12 bases line up with TRBD2. There are 15 residues in the CDR3. From germline, CDR1 is SGDLS and CDR2 YYNGEE. V shed 3 bases and J 1 base; nucleotides not matched to a gene: 2. DNA of the CDR3: TGTGCCAGCAGCGCCGGACTAGCGGGATCCTACGAGCAGTACTTC. Protein sequence: CASSAGLAGSYEQYF.

This sequence joins TRBV5-4 and TRBJ2-1; 9 nucleotides align to TRBD1. The V and J ends lost 3 bases and 1 base, in that order; junction bases with no gene match: 2. Germline CDR1 is SGHNT and CDR2 is YYREEE (reference sequence). This CDR3 region has 15 residues. CDR3 nucleotides: TGTGCCAGCAGCTGGGACAGGGCGTCCTACAATGAGCAGTTCTTC. Protein product: CASSWDRASYNEQFF.

Worth noting for this clone: This sample includes further DNA sequences coding for the same CDR3. The chain is built from TRBV7-9 and TRBJ2-3, with 7 bases lining up with TRBD2. CDR1 is SEHNR and CDR2 is FQNEAQ in the germline V gene (reference sequence). The CDR3 contains 14 residues. The junction had 3 bases not matched to a gene; V was cut back by 4 bases and J by 2 bases. As DNA, the CDR3 is TGTGCCAGCAGCTCGCGGGGGTCCACAGATACGCAGTATTTT. Translating gives CASSSRGSTDTQYF.

This clone was recorded once. The V call is TRBV29-1, the J call TRBJ2-2, with TRBD1 matching 10 bases. CDR1 is SQVTM, CDR2 ANQGSEA, per germline. V shed 5 bases, J shed 4 bases, and the junction held 7 bases outside the gene matches. This CDR3 region has 15 residues. CDR3 nucleotide sequence: TGCAGCGTTTCCGGGACAGGGGCTTCCACCGGGGAGCTGTTTTTT. Protein sequence: CSVSGTGASTGELFF.

The chain is built from TRBV9 and TRBJ2-5, with 10 bases lining up with TRBD2. Germline CDR1 reads SGDLS; CDR2 reads YYNGEE. The ends lost 0 bases at V and 5 bases at J; junction bases unmatched: 10. The CDR3 is made up of 17 amino acids. The CDR3 reads CASSVATGLAAPETQYF. The CDR3 DNA reads as TGTGCCAGCAGCGTAGCTACAGGACTAGCGGCCCCTGAGACCCAGTACTTC.

The chain uses TRBV5-8 and TRBJ2-2; tentatively, D is TRBD1 or TRBD2 (5 bases each). CDR3 length: 15 residues. The V end lost 3 bases, the J end lost 1 base, and 10 bases lay between the germline ends. Germline V CDR1 and CDR2: SGHTS, YDEGEE. In DNA form, the CDR3 reads TGTGCCAGCAGCTCCGGGACCAGGAACACCGGGGAGCTGTTTTTT. It is translated as CASSSGTRNTGELFF. Full variable domain (rest looked up from reference TRBV5-8 and TRBJ2-2): EAGVTQSPTHLIKTRGQQATLRCSPISGHTSVYWYQQALGLGLQFLLWYDEGEERNRGNFPPRFSGRQFPNYSSELNVNALELEDSALYLCASSSGTRNTGELFFGEGSRLTVL.

The sample holds a few counts of this clone. Additional DNA sequences in this sample encode the identical CDR3. The CDR3 reads CASSPPGQGNQPQHF. The CDR3 coding sequence is TGTGCCAGCTCACCACCGGGACAGGGGAATCAGCCCCAGCATTTT. V and J are TRBV18 and TRBJ1-5, with 10 nucleotides matching TRBD1. The CDR3 totals 15 residues. Germline CDR1 is KGHSH and CDR2 is LQKENI. J gave up 4 bases and V 0 bases, and 0 bases lay outside the gene matches.

The gene calls are TRBV19 and TRBJ1-6; D is unclear. Germline values: CDR1 LNHDA, CDR2 SQIVND (reference sequence). The V gene lost 6 bases and the J gene lost 5 bases, with 14 bases spanning the gap. The CDR3 has 15 amino acids. In nucleotides, the CDR3 is TGTGCCAGTAGGATTTATGGGAACGATAATTCACCCCTCCACTTT. Protein product: CASRIYGNDNSPLHF.

V and J are TRBV28 and TRBJ1-1; D call uncertain. The V gene's germline CDR1 is MDHEN and CDR2 SYDVKM. The CDR3 is made up of 15 amino acids. V lost 6 bases and J lost 1, with 15 bases in between. CDR3 bases: TGTGCCAGCAGCCCAGAGGTGGTTGGGAACACTGAAGCTTTCTTT. Encoded protein: CASSPEVVGNTEAFF.

The chain recombines TRBV7-9 with TRBJ1-6; no reliable D call. Germline CDR1 is SEHNR and CDR2 is FQNEAQ (reference sequence). This CDR3 region has 16 residues. The V gene lost 1 base and the J gene lost 7 bases, with 14 bases spanning the gap. DNA for the CDR3: TGTGCCAGCAGCTTAGGCCACCAGGTTGGAAATTCACCCCTCCACTTT. Its translation is CASSLGHQVGNSPLHF.

The chain employs TRBV5-6 and TRBJ1-2; TRBD1 might be the D (6 bases). Trimming pared 2 bases from V and 7 bases from J, leaving 15 bases between. The V gene's germline CDR1 is SGHDT and CDR2 YYEEEE. The CDR3 totals 14 residues. This chain's CDR3 is CASSFYPGELGYTF. For the CDR3, the DNA is TGTGCCAGCAGCTTTTATCCAGGGGAACTTGGCTACACCTTC.

V and J are TRBV5-6 and TRBJ2-3, with D perhaps TRBD1 or TRBD2 (5 bases each). V was clipped by 6 bases and J by 6 bases, with 20 bases between them. This CDR3 comprises 15 residues. The germline V gene has CDR1 SGHDT and CDR2 YYEEEE. CDR3 DNA sequence: TGTGCCAGCATCAGGACGGGGCAGGCAGCTGATACGCAGTATTTT. Protein product: CASIRTGQAADTQYF. The full variable domain, in which reference TRBV5-6 and TRBJ2-3 provide the parts outside the CDR3, is DAGVTQSPTHLIKTRGQQVTLRCSPKSGHDTVSWYQQALGQGPQFIFQYYEEEERQRGNFPDRFSGHQFPNYSSELNVNALLLGDSALYLCASIRTGQAADTQYFGPGTRLTVL.

The chain joins TRBV6-5 to TRBJ1-3; TRBD1 matches at 7 bases. V shed 6 bases, J shed 0 bases, and the junction held 5 bases outside the gene matches. Per germline, CDR1 MNHEY and CDR2 SVGAGI. The CDR3 loop spans 15 amino acids. The CDR3 region has the DNA TGTGCCAGCAGGCCAACAGGGGACTCTGGAAACACCATATATTTT. This codes for CASRPTGDSGNTIYF.

Regarding this clone: Other DNA sequences in the sample encode the same CDR3. This rearrangement joins TRBV7-2 to TRBJ2-5, with D perhaps matching TRBD1 (5 bases). The CDR3 length is 13 residues. V was trimmed by 0 bases and J by 4 bases, leaving 6 bases between them. Germline CDR1 SGHTA, CDR2 FQGNSA. Written as DNA, the CDR3 is TGTGCCAGCAGCTTAGCAGGGGTAGAGACCCAGTACTTC. This encodes CASSLAGVETQYF.

This chain uses TRBV15 with TRBJ2-6; D gene unclear. From germline, CDR1 is LNHNV and CDR2 YYDKDF (reference sequence). This CDR3 is built from 14 residues. V was shortened by 5 bases and J by 2 bases, with 7 bases between the two germline ends. CDR3 in amino acids: CATSPQAGANVLTF. CDR3 nucleotides: TGTGCCACCAGCCCCCAAGCTGGGGCCAACGTCCTGACTTTC.

The chain joins TRBV30 to TRBJ1-6, with D uncertain. Trimming left V 2 bases short and J 7 bases short, with 15 bases between. Germline lookup yields CDR1 GTSNPN and CDR2 SVGIG (reference sequence). The CDR3 length is 15 residues. CDR3 residues: CAWSTLSGQNSPLHF. For the CDR3, the DNA is TGTGCCTGGAGTACCCTTTCGGGTCAGAATTCACCCCTCCACTTT.

This clone was found a few times. This sequence joins TRBV6-6 and TRBJ1-6; TRBD1 is a possible D gene (5 bases). Deletions cut 5 bases from V and 8 bases from J, with 16 bases between. Germline assignment: CDR1 MNHNY and CDR2 SVGAGI (reference sequence). CDR3 size: 15 residues. CDR3 residues: CASSDGDWDYSPLHF. CDR3 nucleotide sequence: TGTGCCAGCAGTGATGGCGATTGGGACTATTCACCCCTCCACTTT.

This chain links TRBV6-1 with TRBJ1-6, with D unresolved. Looked up from germline, CDR1 is MNHNS and CDR2 is SASEGT. V lost 6 bases to trimming and J lost 7 bases, with 13 bases between them. The CDR3 runs 14 residues. DNA for the CDR3: TGTGCCAGCAGCGGTGACAAGGACAATTCACCCCTCCACTTT. This translates into CASSGDKDNSPLHF.

V gene TRBV18 combines with J gene TRBJ1-1; D call uncertain. The CDR3 consists of 14 residues. Germline V CDR1 and CDR2: KGHSH, LQKENI. Trimming removed 5 bases from V and 0 bases from J, with 10 bases in between. CDR3 region: CASSYRMVNTEAFF. Written as DNA, the CDR3 is TGTGCCAGCTCATACAGAATGGTGAACACTGAAGCTTTCTTT.

This chain connects TRBV18 to TRBJ2-3; D not certain. V dropped 1 base and J dropped 5 bases, with 10 bases sitting between them. The CDR3 loop spans 14 amino acids. CDR1 and CDR2 from the germline V gene are KGHSH and LQKENI. The CDR3 coding sequence is TGTGCCAGCTCACCACTTAACGCCGGAGATACGCAGTATTTT. Residues: CASSPLNAGDTQYF.

J is TRBJ1-2 and V is TRBV4-2, with 7 nucleotides matching TRBD1. The germline gives CDR1 LGHNA, CDR2 YNFKEQ. This CDR3 has 17 residues. V dropped 0 bases and J dropped 4; count of bases not matched to a gene: 11. CDR3 sequence (DNA): TGTGCCAGCAGCCAAGAAGGGGGACAGCCAGCCTTCTATGGCTACACCTTC. This gives the protein CASSQEGGQPAFYGYTF.

The chain recombines TRBV9 with TRBJ2-5; D perhaps matches TRBD2 (6 bases). Trimming shortened V by 3 bases and J by 0 bases, and 21 bases separated the two germline ends. The CDR3 has 18 residues. CDR1 and CDR2 (germline): SGDLS, YYNGEE. The CDR3 bases are TGTGCCAGCAGCGGGCAATATCGGGGGTCCCCTGACCAAGAGACCCAGTACTTC. Encoded protein: CASSGQYRGSPDQETQYF.

The J gene is TRBJ2-3, the V gene TRBV9, with 9 bases aligning to TRBD2. Germline trimming cut 0 bases from V and 5 bases from J; bases unmatched to any gene: 4. Per germline, CDR1 SGDLS and CDR2 YYNGEE. CDR3 length: 15 residues. For the CDR3, the DNA is TGTGCCAGCAGCGTAGGACTAGCGGCTGGAGATACGCAGTATTTT. Translation gives CASSVGLAAGDTQYF.

CDR3 DNA: TGTGCCAGCAGAACACAGGGGGCCTCCTACAATGAGCAGTTCTTC. Protein product: CASRTQGASYNEQFF. This chain joins TRBV2 and TRBJ2-1, with 9 bases matching TRBD1. CDR3 size: 15 residues. Germline trimming cut 6 bases from V and 0 bases from J; bases unmatched to any gene: 3. Germline V gene data show CDR1 as SNHLY and CDR2 as FYNNEI.

V usage is TRBV5-1 and J usage is TRBJ2-7; TRBD1 matches at 10 bases. Losses at the gene ends were 3 bases for V and 6 bases for J; bases not matched to a gene: 6. From germline, CDR1 is SGHRS and CDR2 YFSETQ. This CDR3 is built from 14 residues. The CDR3 loop is CASSYGTGEREQYF. The CDR3 DNA follows: TGCGCCAGCAGCTATGGGACAGGGGAACGCGAGCAGTACTTC.

Worth noting for this clone: Other DNA sequences of this sample code for an identical CDR3. The chain carries TRBV5-1 and TRBJ2-7; D not certain. This CDR3 region has 14 residues. V dropped 4 bases and J dropped 2 bases, with 13 bases sitting between them. Germline CDR1 SGHRS, CDR2 YFSETQ. The CDR3 DNA follows: TGCGCCAGCAGCCCCCCCGGTCAGGCCTACGAGCAGTACTTC. Translation gives CASSPPGQAYEQYF. The full variable domain, completed using reference TRBV5-1 and TRBJ2-7, is KAGVTQTPRYLIKTRGQQVTLSCSPISGHRSVSWYQQTPGQGLQFLFEYFSETQRNKGNFPGRFSGRQFSNSRSEMNVSTLELGDSALYLCASSPPGQAYEQYFGPGTRLTVT.

The chain uses TRBV25-1 and TRBJ1-4; D may be TRBD1 (5 bases). V lost 3 bases, J lost 2 bases, and 10 bases lay in between. The CDR3 length is 15 residues. CDR1 is MGHDK and CDR2 is SYGVNS in the germline V gene. The CDR3 sequence is CASSDPGDTNEKLFF. Written as DNA, the CDR3 is TGTGCCAGCAGTGACCCGGGGGACACTAATGAAAAACTGTTTTTT.

The J gene is TRBJ2-7, the V gene TRBV10-3, with D unclear. CDR3 length equals 10 residues. Germline CDR1 ENHRY, CDR2 SYGVKD. Trimming shortened V by 8 bases and J by 3 bases, and 5 bases separated the two germline ends. In DNA form, the CDR3 reads TGTGCCATCGGCTTCTACGAGCAGTACTTC. Residues: CAIGFYEQYF.

With regard to this clone: At the DNA level, this CDR3 is encoded by other sequences in the same sample as well. The chain joins TRBV6-5 to TRBJ1-2, with a tentative D call TRBD1 (5 bases). The CDR3 is made up of 15 amino acids. Trimming took off 0 bases at V and 5 bases at J, with 13 bases between the two ends. Germline loops: CDR1 MNHEY, CDR2 SVGAGI. The CDR3: CASSYSKGQGYGYTF. In nucleotides, the CDR3 is TGTGCCAGCAGTTACTCGAAGGGTCAGGGATATGGCTACACCTTC.

V is TRBV29-1 and J is TRBJ2-7; D uncertain. This CDR3 spans 12 amino acids. V lost 2 bases and J lost 7, with 12 bases in between. Germline CDR1 reads SQVTM; CDR2 reads ANQGSEA. CDR3 nucleotides: TGCAGCGTTGAACTGGGGAAAAAAGAGCAGTACTTC. This translates into CSVELGKKEQYF.